The present TCR beta chain was sequenced within a study of shared clonotypes between healthy human individuals. General study findings and limits: Since donors were few, the genetic and exposure-history diversity represented was limited. Rarefaction showed sorted-subset sequencing was incomplete despite large depth.

Here immunoSEQ multiplex PCR was the method, and the copy in TCRdb shows in-frame clones only, minus some. The sample has more than 400,000 clones, 90% to 97% seen once; the top ten hold roughly 0.06%. Of note for this clone: As yet, its antigen is unknown.

The CDR3 length is 13 residues. The J segment lost 2 bases and the V segment lost 11 bases, leaving 8 bases of the junction unmatched. The germline CDR1 and CDR2 sequences are SNHLY and FYNNEI. Subsets obtained from CD4+ cells comprised CD45RA+ naive and CD45RA-negative memory cells. This rearrangement joins TRBV2 to TRBJ2-5; 7 bases fit TRBD2. This TCR derives from a woman aged 25-40 years in good health. The source material was naive CD4+ T cells sorted from blood. As for subset: CD45RA+ positively selected. CDR3 sequence: CAGLAEDQETQYF. CDR3 nucleotides: TGTGCCGGCCTAGCGGAGGATCAAGAGACCCAGTACTTC.